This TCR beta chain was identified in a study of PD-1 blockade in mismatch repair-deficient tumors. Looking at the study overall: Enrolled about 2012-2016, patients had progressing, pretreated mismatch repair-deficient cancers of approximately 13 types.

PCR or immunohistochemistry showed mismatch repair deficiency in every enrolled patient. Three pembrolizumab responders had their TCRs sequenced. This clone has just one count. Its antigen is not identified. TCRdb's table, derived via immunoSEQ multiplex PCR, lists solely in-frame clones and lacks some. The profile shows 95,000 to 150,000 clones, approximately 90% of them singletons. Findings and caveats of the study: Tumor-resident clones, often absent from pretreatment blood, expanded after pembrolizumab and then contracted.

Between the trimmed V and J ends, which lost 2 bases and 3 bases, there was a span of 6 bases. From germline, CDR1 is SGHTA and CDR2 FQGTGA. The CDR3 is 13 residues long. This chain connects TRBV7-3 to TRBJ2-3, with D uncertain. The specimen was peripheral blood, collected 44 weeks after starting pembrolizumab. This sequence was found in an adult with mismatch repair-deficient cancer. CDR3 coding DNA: TGTGCCAGCAGCTTACTACGTACAGATACGCAGTATTTT. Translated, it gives CASSLLRTDTQYF.